This T cell receptor (beta chain) appears in the sequencing data of a study of Ad26.COV2.S vaccination and SARS-CoV-2 variants. Study details: Donor had been placed in the Ad26.COV2.S arm of the COV1001 trial. Doses of Ad26.COV2.S were injected into muscle once or twice, 56 days apart. Study-wide points: The placebo group had lower spike-specific TCR breadth than the vaccine recipients did.

On this clone: Its antigen remains unidentified.

Noted treatment: 19 received Ad26.COV2.S at low or high dose, single or two shots; 5 received placebo; per-sample allocation not given. Day 63 after the first vaccine or placebo injection was the time point for sampling. Assay: immunoSEQ multiplex PCR; the TCRdb copy retains only in-frame clones and omits some. The data hold some 300,000 clones, with about 86% observed a single time. CDR3 length: 14 amino acids. Trimming took 4 bases from V and 0 from J, leaving 10 bases between them. Germline V gives CDR1 LGHDT, CDR2 YNNKEL (reference sequence). The clonotype originates from a person aged 18-60 years who received the Ad26.COV2.S COVID-19 vaccine or a placebo. The genes are TRBV3-1 (or the pseudogene TRBV3-2) and TRBJ2-7, with a possible D match to TRBD2 (6 bases). The material was peripheral blood, obtained in a trial of Ad26.COV2.S vaccine versus placebo. The CDR3 loop is CASSLPGDSYEQYF. CDR3 bases: TGTGCCAGCAGCCTCCCGGGGGACTCCTACGAGCAGTACTTC.